This T cell receptor (beta chain) was sequenced in a study of cytomegalovirus exposure and HLA in healthy donors (dated by TCRdb to about 2017). With respect to the entire study: According to an earlier analysis of several hundred of the donors, 150 million to 200 million T cells yielded 100 million or so unique TCR beta sequences and about 300 Gb of sequence data. An early release covering roughly 600 HLA-typed donors comprised about 300 gigabases of sequencing data and roughly 85 million unique TCR sequences. The genetic ancestry cluster associated with self-reported Caucasian donors included 80% to 90% of the roughly 410 genotyped donors. The aim of the study was to test whether cataloging public T cell receptors could identify signatures of past pathogen exposure. Using immunosequencing, the study profiled T cell repertoires from 640 or so subjects and related those repertoires to cytomegalovirus serostatus. In addition to the first cohort of 666 subjects, a separate validation cohort of some 120 different subjects was used. To predict cytomegalovirus infection status, the study brought together high-throughput TCR immunosequencing, statistical association of individual TCRs with disease status, and machine learning. A later analysis re-analyzed previously published TCR beta repertoires from 666 donors and added high-resolution HLA genotyping to study TCR occurrence patterns. In the later analysis, no new phenotypic data were used to find candidate immune exposures; instead, reliance was placed on TCR beta sequences and their occurrence across donors. To decide whether each TCR beta V gene segment behaved as functional or pseudogenic, an earlier analysis of nearly 600 of the donors relied on high-throughput TCR beta sequencing. Donor age, sex, ethnicity and CMV serostatus were compiled together with the repertoire data. A later genetic analysis used genome-wide SNP genotypes for about 65% of the 666 donors, treating that subset as a discovery cohort. All discovery cohort repertoires had been generated on a single sequencing platform. Both class I and class II loci were covered by HLA typing, at four-digit resolution. The number of typed donors differed by locus: roughly 629-640 for A, B, C, DRB1 and DQB1; 522 for DQA1; over 600 for DPA1; and around 490 for DPB1. Roughly five DR-DQ haplotypes were handled as single units for association and clustering because linkage in the cohort was strong. Across approximately 400 genotyped donors of the cohort, an average of roughly 250,000 unique TCR beta nucleotide sequences per donor were sequenced, and approximately 19% of those sequences were non-productive.

The cohort comprised 666 healthy bone marrow donors. At the time of sampling, all cohort members were nominally healthy, though unrecorded immune exposures were likely present. The donor tested CMV seronegative and was one of the 352 seronegative cohort members. Each donor provided a peripheral blood sample, and peripheral blood mononuclear cells were used for TCR beta sequencing. The Qiagen DNeasy Blood Extraction Kit was used to extract genomic DNA from the blood cell samples. Study-wide conclusions, independent of this receptor: A few of the identified cytomegalovirus-associated TCR beta chains were confirmed in vitro to be specific for cytomegalovirus antigens. Most TCR sequences were seen in very few donors, while some public TCRs were found in many individuals. According to a later analysis, parvovirus B19, influenza, CMV and Epstein-Barr virus appeared linked to several top co-occurrence clusters. In an earlier analysis of about 550 of the donors, most TCR beta V segments were observed in productive rearrangements about 90% or about 30% of the time, broadly matching IMGT annotations. Cytomegalovirus status was reported to be diagnosed by the classifier with high specificity and sensitivity in both the original and validation cohorts. A further reported finding was that TCR beta sequences accurately predicted the HLA-A and HLA-B alleles for most subjects in the first cohort. A total of roughly 160 TCR beta chains were listed by the study as associated with cytomegalovirus. A later analysis associated about 17,000 TCR beta sequences with specific HLA alleles at a false discovery rate of 0.05. Strong co-occurrence of HLA alleles, especially DR and DQ, made assigning TCR associations to individual alleles difficult. Correlated functional status among segregating V segments might be attributable to linkage disequilibrium, but an unknown experimental factor could not be ruled out. Because HLA typing was unavailable for some donors at each locus, only the typed subset was used in association tests. In a later analysis, HLA-associated TCR beta chains were found to be more clonally expanded and to have lower generation probabilities than equally common non-associated chains. Some IMGT-functional V segments, including TRBV6-2 and TRBV6-3, could not be distinguished by the 87-base-pair reads and were therefore excluded. In a later analysis, the rate of TCR association differed among HLA loci, with DRB1 alleles having the most associated TCRs and HLA-C alleles having the fewest. The sequencing pipeline was judged likely to have produced a cluster of highly shared sequence variants as a technical artifact. Immune exposure information for the cohort was limited to CMV serostatus. According to a later analysis, most CMV-associated TCR beta chains appeared to be HLA-restricted, and the HLA associations seemed to be driven largely by CMV exposure. This cohort had only TCR beta chains sequenced, and the lack of alpha or paired-chain data limited which features could be detected. Compared with the 666-donor mean, donors in an Asian-associated ancestry cluster had fewer N-insertions in productive TCRs, according to a later genetic analysis. An association between a missense DCLRE1C variant and V-gene and J-gene trimming of TCR beta chains was found in a later genetic analysis and replicated in an independent cohort. Roughly uniform sequencing depth across donors was assumed in presence/absence analyses, although this assumption may not hold. Because counts were too low, roughly 16 rarely observed V segments, including chromosome 9 orphons, were excluded from the earlier analysis of 587 of the donors. According to the authors, the approach could potentially be generalized to other disease states and immunological phenotypes.

The protocol used for the library was the immunoSEQ multiplex PCR assay. A mixture of 60 forward primers for TCR Vbeta segments and 13 reverse primers for TCR Jbeta segments was used in the multiplex PCR. A multiplex PCR assay on genomic DNA amplified the CDR3 region of rearranged TCR beta genes. The amplified TCR beta libraries were sequenced on the Illumina HiSeq System as 87-base-pair reads. As for how the authors treated the data: In a later analysis, tens of millions of unique TCR beta chains were counted across the 500 to 850 repertoires, and approximately 11 million of these chains were shared by at least two donors. A nearest-neighbor algorithm error-corrected the raw reads and collapsed the reads into unique sequences, merging closely related sequences to remove PCR and sequencing errors. V, D and J gene segments were assigned by aligning CDR3 sequences to IMGT reference sequences. For a sequence to be retained, a match of at least six nucleotides was required to both a V gene segment and a J gene segment. Rearrangements were called productive when the CDR3 lacked stop codons and stayed in frame with V and J; all others were non-productive. Following IMGT convention, CDR3 was defined as the stretch from the second conserved V-encoded cysteine up to the conserved J-encoded phenylalanine. Sequences without an unambiguous match to a single V gene segment were excluded from the earlier analysis of 450 to 750 of the donors. An earlier analysis of just under 600 of the donors called V segments functional above 56.7% productive rearrangements and segregating when the between-donor standard deviation exceeded 5%. A statistical classification framework was built for diagnosing cytomegalovirus status from the catalog of TCR beta chain sequences. In a later analysis, V and J genes were assigned by comparing TCR nucleotide sequences against IMGT/GENE-DB human TR gene sequences. A later analysis assigned CDR3 sequences and most-parsimonious VDJ recombination scenarios with the TCRdist pipeline. In a later analysis, each TCR beta chain was defined by its CDR3 amino acid sequence together with its V-gene family, and reads without a unique V-gene family were excluded. To address suspected cross-contamination and a sequencing artifact, a later analysis removed 592 highly shared, low-generation-probability nucleotide sequences. In a later analysis, a clonal expansion index was calculated for each public chain from normalized within-repertoire ranks of inferred template counts. In a later analysis, generation probabilities were computed with a VDJ recombination model fitted to out-of-frame rearrangements, and the resulting probabilities were checked against IGoR. In a later analysis, TCR-TCR, TCR-HLA and TCR-CMV co-occurrence was scored with hypergeometric tests, and a repertoire-size bias correction was applied to TCR pairs. To estimate false discovery rates, a later analysis permuted the HLA or CMV assignments 20 times. In a later analysis, co-occurring TCRs were grouped using DBSCAN, with TCRdist sequence similarity added in when clustering inside HLA-allele-positive subsets. Repertoires with fewer than 30,000 or more than 120,000 public chains were left out of co-occurrence clustering, as were about five repertoires with anomalous nucleotide sharing. Held by TCRdb, this immuneACCESS table contains in-frame sequences only and omits some clones. Under half of the omission traces to an unresolved V gene where checked; the cause of the rest is unknown. V and J calls and clone size follow that table, whereas D and trimming were derived from the DNA. The table for this sample lists around 150,000 clones; approximately 77% of them were counted only once. The ten most abundant clones make up around 2% of the sample.

The CDR3 holds 14 amino acids from the cysteine to the phenylalanine. Only CDR3 DNA remains: 42 bases, in frame from the first base. The CDR1 and CDR2 encoded by the germline V gene are SGHVS and FQNEAQ. V is clipped by 10 bases and J by 2 bases, and the sequence between their germline boundaries is 18 bases long. This clone was counted once. What antigen it recognizes has not been identified. Base qualities are not recorded, but no much larger clone differs from it by a single base. Sequenced sample: PBMCs. The TCR was taken from a man aged 25 to 45 in good health and CMV-seronegative. Here the chain combines TRBV7-8 and TRBJ2-7; tentative D gene TRBD1, with 6 bases matching. The CDR3 is CATRQPRDTYEQYF. The DNA is as follows: TGTGCCACTCGCCAACCCCGGGACACCTACGAGCAGTACTTC.